This T cell receptor (beta chain) was sequenced during a study of cytomegalovirus exposure and HLA in healthy donors. General study points: In vitro, three CMV-associated chains proved specific for CMV antigens.

V shed 6 bases and J shed 6 bases, with 15 bases lying between them. From germline, CDR1 is WNHNN and CDR2 SYGVQD (reference sequence). This CDR3 region has 13 residues. This clone came up a few times. Its antigen is unknown. The repertoire was sequenced with immunoSEQ multiplex PCR; TCRdb's copy has only in-frame clones and lacks some. The sample lists about 250,000 clones; around nine tenths were seen once. The material sequenced was PBMCs. This receptor was taken from a man aged 18-30 years in good health and CMV-seronegative. J is TRBJ2-7 and V is TRBV10-1, with D tentatively TRBD2 (6 bases). The DNA for the CDR3 is TGCGCCAGCAGCGGGACTTGGCTGGGCGAGCAGTACTTC. It specifies CASSGTWLGEQYF.